This T cell receptor beta chain was captured by sequencing in a study of blood T cell repertoires in COVID-19 (dated by TCRdb to the early 2020s). Notes on the research overall: Samples covering the acute and convalescent phases of COVID-19 were provided by collaborators in the United States, Italy and Spain. The material from the prospective study consisted of cDNA or gDNA derived from T cells, B-cell-depleted T cells, or PBMCs. Deeply sampled blood TCRbeta repertoires from subjects exposed to, actively infected with, or recovered from COVID-19 were included in the dataset. The repertoires were released in a freely available public database intended as a resource for research on the immune response to SARS-CoV-2. Samples came from the ongoing ImmuneRACE study (first 160 participants) plus 1,254 subjects from 6 global collaborators. The sample metadata nearly always contained a de-identified subject ID, COVID-19 status, age in years and sex. Where available, HLA class I and class II types were obtained from metadata supplied by the sample provider rather than from assay-based typing.

The immunoSEQ Assay, a bias-controlled multiplex PCR, was used to amplify TCRbeta CDR3 regions from genomic DNA. The paper's processing steps were these. The number of nucleated cells in each sample was estimated by amplification of reference gene primers within the assay. To quantify the absolute abundance of each unique TCRbeta CDR3 rearrangement, sequence reads were collapsed and filtered. For each sample, productive Simpson clonality was calculated as the square root of Simpson's diversity index across productive rearrangements. This immuneACCESS table, as held by TCRdb, lists in-frame sequences with V and J called but not all clones. Of the missing ones, under half trace to an unresolved V gene in checked studies; the others have no known cause. The DNA was the basis for D and trimming; V, J and clone size are from that table. This sample has tens of thousands of clones in its table, and around nine tenths of those were observed once. The top ten clonotypes cover 6.5% of the sample.

The CDR3 covers 15 residues, taking in both the cysteine and the phenylalanine. Only CDR3 DNA remains: 45 bases, in frame from the first base. CDR1 SGHNT and CDR2 YYREEE were looked up in the germline V gene (reference sequence). Trimming at the junction amounts to 0 bases on V and 4 bases on J, and the germline ends lie 10 bases apart. Findings and caveats that apply to the study as a whole: The amount of clinical and demographic metadata varied by source and participant and was provided uncurated.

For this clone: Its antigen remains undetermined. No base qualities exist here, and no much larger clone lies one base off it.

One collaborating source in Seattle enrolled patients while the patients were actively infected and followed the patients over time throughout the course of disease. Collaborating institutions collected whole blood in K2EDTA tubes following their own protocols. For TCRbeta analysis, collaborator samples were shipped as frozen whole blood, as isolated PBMCs, or as DNA extracted from either sample type. This sequence originates from an older woman with COVID-19, enrolled during active disease. The chain couples TRBV5-4 to TRBJ1-4; the D region possibly corresponds to TRBD1 (5 bases align). The sequencing input was peripheral blood. The DNA sequence follows: TGTGCCAGCAGCTTGGGCGGGGCCTATAATGAAAAACTGTTTTTT. Its protein is CASSLGGAYNEKLFF. With the portions outside the CDR3 filled from the reference TRBV5-4 and TRBJ1-4 genes, the complete variable region becomes ETGVTQSPTHLIKTRGQQVTLRCSSQSGHNTVSWYQQALGQGPQFIFQYYREEENGRGNFPPRFSGLQFPNYSSELNVNALELDDSALYLCASSLGGAYNEKLFFGSGTQLSVL.